The sequence of this TCR beta chain was determined in a study of blood T cell repertoires in COVID-19. Study-level information: Both acute and convalescent COVID-19 samples were obtained from the United States, Italy and Spain. From T cells, B-cell-depleted T cells, or PBMCs came the material, which was cDNA or gDNA.

The count of this clone is one. Original data processing: Nucleated cell number was recorded as an estimate derived from reference gene primer amplification. Clones were read by immunoSEQ multiplex PCR, and TCRdb kept only the in-frame ones, dropping some. That table supplies the V and J calls and clone size; D and trimming were determined from the DNA. The repertoire consists of around 120,000 clones, with less than 75% occurring once and the leading ten covering 0.86%. V was shortened by 2 bases and J by 0 bases, with 9 bases between the two germline ends. The V gene's germline CDR1 is SGDLS and CDR2 YYNGEE. There are 16 residues in the CDR3.

The source of this sequence is a human donor with acute or convalescent COVID-19. The donor label of this sample is uncertain. The chain combines TRBV9 with TRBJ2-6, with D possibly TRBD2 on 6 matching bases. The specimen sequenced was peripheral blood. Here the CDR3 reads CASSVGGASGANVLTF. DNA for the CDR3: TGTGCCAGCAGCGTGGGCGGGGCCTCTGGGGCCAACGTCCTGACTTTC.